Below, 17 T cell receptor beta chains from the same sample are listed, as sequenced in a study of T-cell memory formation after mild COVID-19. TCRdb re-called the 5' RACE reads with MiXCR, one entry per CDR3 protein. The data contain around 250,000 distinct CDR3 sequences, 15% of them singletons. Sequences were obtained from PBMCs or a T cell subset sorted from them (not recorded which). Every receptor here comes from an adult woman who had mild COVID-19 (a few samples of this study predate the infection). Cell type and time point are not known.

J is TRBJ2-7 and V is TRBV5-1; tentative D call: TRBD1 (6 bases). The germline gives CDR1 SGHRS, CDR2 YFSETQ. The CDR3 extends over 17 amino acids. V lost 2 bases to trimming and J lost 0 bases, with 18 bases between them. CDR3 DNA: TGCGCCAGCAGCTTTGGACCGACAGGCCCCGACTCCTACGAGCAGTACTTC. Protein sequence: CASSFGPTGPDSYEQYF.

This clonotype was found a few times. The rearrangement uses TRBV18 and TRBJ2-5; 8 bases map to TRBD1. CDR3 length: 15 amino acids. Germline V gene sequence: CDR1 KGHSH, CDR2 LQKENI. V lost 0 bases to trimming and J lost 4 bases; unmatched junction nucleotides: 4. CDR3 region: CASSPPTGASETQYF. CDR3 bases: TGTGCCAGCTCACCACCGACAGGGGCGTCAGAGACCCAGTACTTC.

J is TRBJ2-7 and V is TRBV12-3 or TRBV12-4, with 8 bases aligning to TRBD2. This CDR3 contains 15 residues. V shed 3 bases, J shed 2 bases, and the junction held 6 bases outside the gene matches. The CDR3 nucleotides are TGTGCCAGCAGTTTCAGCGGGAGCAGGCCCTACGAGCAGTACTTC. It yields the protein CASSFSGSRPYEQYF.

This clonotype was seen only a few times. Germline and junction disagree at one end, which may indicate a read error. J is TRBJ1-3 and V is TRBV12-3 or TRBV12-4; unclear D gene. The CDR3 has 12 amino acids. The CDR3 loop reads CASRVGPNTWGF. CDR3 bases: TGTGCCAGCAGGGTTGGGCCAAACACCTGGGGTTTT.

This clonotype was found many times. V is TRBV12-3 or TRBV12-4 and J is TRBJ2-2, with 10 bases fitting TRBD2. The CDR3 is 16 amino acids. Unmatched junction bases numbered 8, after V lost 4 bases and J lost 6 bases. The CDR3 protein is CASSSLAGGLSGELFF. CDR3 in DNA: TGTGCCAGCAGTTCCTTAGCGGGGGGATTGTCCGGGGAGCTGTTTTTT.

This clonotype was picked up many times. This chain links TRBV7-3 with TRBJ2-3; TRBD2 might be the D (6 bases). Trimming took 5 bases from V and 6 from J, leaving 15 bases between them. Germline V gives CDR1 SGHTA, CDR2 FQGTGA. CDR3 length: 14 amino acids. CDR3 region: CASSLRDSADTQYF. DNA of the CDR3: TGTGCCAGCAGCCTAAGGGACTCCGCGGATACGCAGTATTTT.

This clonotype was observed a few times. The chain has TRBV12-3 or TRBV12-4 and TRBJ1-2, with D hard to call. The V gene lost 2 bases and the J gene lost 4 bases, with 17 bases spanning the gap. CDR3 length: 16 amino acids. The chain's CDR3 is CASSLTGRGLVYGYTF. Written as DNA, the CDR3 is TGTGCCAGCAGTTTAACGGGGAGAGGATTGGTCTATGGCTACACCTTC.

This clonotype has only a few counts. The chain combines TRBV2 with TRBJ1-5, with D possibly being TRBD1 (5 bases). CDR1 is SNHLY and CDR2 is FYNNEI in the germline V gene. V was cut by 7 bases and J by 9 bases, with 22 bases left in between. The CDR3 runs to 15 residues. CDR3 coding DNA: TGTGCCAGCAATGGACATTCTCCCTCCGTTTGGCCCCAGCATTTT. Translating it yields CASNGHSPSVWPQHF.

In this sample, this clonotype turned up a few times. The V gene is TRBV7-9, the J gene TRBJ2-3; 9 nucleotides match TRBD2. The CDR3 is 16 amino acids. V shed 0 bases, J shed 1 base, and the junction held 2 bases outside the gene matches. Germline-derived CDR1 and CDR2 are SEHNR and FQNEAQ (reference sequence). The CDR3 spells CASSLAVAGGTDTQYF. The CDR3 DNA reads TGTGCCAGCAGCTTAGCGGTAGCGGGAGGCACAGATACGCAGTATTTT.

The chain joins TRBV3-1 to TRBJ2-1; no firm D call. Germline values: CDR1 LGHDT, CDR2 YNNKEL (reference sequence). This CDR3 region has 15 residues. Trimming took off 0 bases at V and 6 bases at J, with 12 bases between the two ends. The CDR3 DNA sequence: TGTGCCAGCAGCCAAGAGCTCTCTAGTAGCAATGAGCAGTTCTTC. This gives the protein CASSQELSSSNEQFF.

This clonotype was observed a handful of times. The V gene is TRBV25-1, the J gene TRBJ2-7; TRBD1 matches 8 bases. V lost 7 bases, J lost 7 bases, and 9 bases stayed unmatched. The CDR3 is made up of 13 amino acids. Germline CDR1 MGHDK, CDR2 SYGVNS. CDR3 region: CASMRQGQWEQYF. The CDR3 nucleotides are TGTGCCAGCATGAGACAGGGGCAATGGGAGCAGTACTTC.

The gene calls are TRBV19 and TRBJ1-5; no clear D. This CDR3 region has 14 residues. Germline V lookup: CDR1 LNHDA, CDR2 SQIVND (reference sequence). Trimming left V 5 bases short and J 0 bases short, with 8 bases between. CDR3 sequence reads: CASSLVSSNQPQHF. DNA of the CDR3: TGTGCCAGTAGTCTAGTTTCTAGCAATCAGCCCCAGCATTTT.

The V and J genes are TRBV15 and TRBJ2-7; 7 bases are a match to TRBD1. V was pared by 0 bases and J by 9 bases, with 8 bases of the junction left unmatched. Germline V CDR1 and CDR2: LNHNV, YYDKDF (reference sequence). The CDR3 consists of 14 residues. DNA for the CDR3: TGTGCCACCAGCAGAGATCGGGAACGGACAGGGCAGTACTTC. Protein: CATSRDRERTGQYF.

This clonotype was seen at least ten times. The chain combines TRBV7-9 with TRBJ1-1; 8 bases align to TRBD1. The CDR3 spans 15 residues. Germline CDR1 is SEHNR and CDR2 is FQNEAQ (reference sequence). V was pared by 5 bases and J by 4 bases, with 9 bases of the junction left unmatched. The CDR3 protein is CASSPGQGGITEAFF. Written as DNA, the CDR3 is TGTGCCAGCAGCCCAGGACAGGGTGGTATCACTGAAGCTTTCTTT.

This chain uses TRBV6-5 with TRBJ2-3, with TRBD2 matching 11 bases. This CDR3 has 16 residues. V lost 4 bases, J lost 4 bases, and 7 bases stayed unmatched. The germline V gene encodes CDR1 MNHEY and CDR2 SVGAGI. CDR3 in DNA: TGTGCCAGCAGTTTGATAGCGGGAGGGCCTCCAGATACGCAGTATTTT. Its translation: CASSLIAGGPPDTQYF.

The J gene is TRBJ2-5, the V gene TRBV5-5; maybe TRBD2 (6 bases). CDR1 and CDR2 from the germline V gene are SGHKS and YYEKEE (reference sequence). V was pared by 0 bases and J by 1 base, with 10 bases between. This CDR3 has 15 residues. In DNA form, the CDR3 reads TGTGCCAGCAGCTTGGGGGTGGGGGGCCAAGAGACCCAGTACTTC. Translation gives CASSLGVGGQETQYF.

This sequence joins TRBV5-1 and TRBJ2-1; tentatively, D is TRBD2 (6 bases). The CDR3 spans 15 residues. Germline V CDR1 and CDR2: SGHRS, YFSETQ. V lost 0 bases, J lost 7 bases, and 14 bases lay in between. CDR3 protein: CASSLVGEAYNEQFF. In DNA, the CDR3 is TGCGCCAGCAGCTTGGTGGGGGAGGCTTATAATGAGCAGTTCTTC.